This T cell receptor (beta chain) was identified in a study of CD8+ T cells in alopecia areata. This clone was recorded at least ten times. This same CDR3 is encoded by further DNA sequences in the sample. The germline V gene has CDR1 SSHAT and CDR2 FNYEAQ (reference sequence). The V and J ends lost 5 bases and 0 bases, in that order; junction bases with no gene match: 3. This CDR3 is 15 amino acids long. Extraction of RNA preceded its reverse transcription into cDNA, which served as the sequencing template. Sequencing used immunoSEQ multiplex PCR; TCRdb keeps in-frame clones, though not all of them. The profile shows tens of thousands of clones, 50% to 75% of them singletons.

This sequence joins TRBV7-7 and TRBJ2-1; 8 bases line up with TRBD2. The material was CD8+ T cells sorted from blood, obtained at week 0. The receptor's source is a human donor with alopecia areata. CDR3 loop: CASSPSGSSYNEQFF. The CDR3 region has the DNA TGTGCCAGCAGCCCCAGCGGGAGCTCCTACAATGAGCAGTTCTTC.